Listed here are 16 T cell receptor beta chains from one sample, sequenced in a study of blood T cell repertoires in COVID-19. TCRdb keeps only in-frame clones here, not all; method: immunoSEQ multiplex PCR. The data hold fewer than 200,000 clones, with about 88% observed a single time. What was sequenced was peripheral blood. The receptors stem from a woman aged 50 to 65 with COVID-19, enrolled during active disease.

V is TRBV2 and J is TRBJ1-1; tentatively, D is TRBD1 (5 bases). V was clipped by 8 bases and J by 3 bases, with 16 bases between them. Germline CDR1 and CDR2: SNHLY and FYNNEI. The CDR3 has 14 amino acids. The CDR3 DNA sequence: TGTGCCAGCTCCAAACGGGGGGGGGACACTGAAGCTTTCTTT. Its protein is CASSKRGGDTEAFF.

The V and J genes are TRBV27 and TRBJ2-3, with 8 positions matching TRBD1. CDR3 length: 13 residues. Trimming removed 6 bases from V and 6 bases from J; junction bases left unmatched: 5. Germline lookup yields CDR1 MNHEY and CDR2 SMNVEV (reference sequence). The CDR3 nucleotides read TGTGCCAGCAGCTCGACAGGGGTCGATACGCAGTATTTT. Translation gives CASSSTGVDTQYF.

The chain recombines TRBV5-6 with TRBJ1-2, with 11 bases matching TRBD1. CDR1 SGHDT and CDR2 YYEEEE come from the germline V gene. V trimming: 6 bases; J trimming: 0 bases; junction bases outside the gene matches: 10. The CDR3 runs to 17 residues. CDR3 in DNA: TGTGCCAGCACCCCGCTTGGGGACAGGGGGACTAACTATGGCTACACCTTC. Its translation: CASTPLGDRGTNYGYTF. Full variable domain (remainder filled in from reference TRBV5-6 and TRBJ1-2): DAGVTQSPTHLIKTRGQQVTLRCSPKSGHDTVSWYQQALGQGPQFIFQYYEEEERQRGNFPDRFSGHQFPNYSSELNVNALLLGDSALYLCASTPLGDRGTNYGYTFGSGTRLTVV.

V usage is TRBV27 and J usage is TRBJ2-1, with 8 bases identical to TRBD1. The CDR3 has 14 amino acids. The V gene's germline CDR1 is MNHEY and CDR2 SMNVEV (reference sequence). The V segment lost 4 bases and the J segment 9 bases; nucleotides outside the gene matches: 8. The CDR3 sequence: CASSSPDRAGEQFF. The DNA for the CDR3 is TGTGCCAGCAGTTCCCCGGACAGGGCGGGTGAGCAGTTCTTC.

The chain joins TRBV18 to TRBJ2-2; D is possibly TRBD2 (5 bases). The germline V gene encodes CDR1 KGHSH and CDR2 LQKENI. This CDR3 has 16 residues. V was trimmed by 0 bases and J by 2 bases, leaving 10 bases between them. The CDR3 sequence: CASSPPGGRNTGELFF. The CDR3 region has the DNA TGTGCCAGCTCACCACCCGGCGGGCGAAACACCGGGGAGCTGTTTTTT.

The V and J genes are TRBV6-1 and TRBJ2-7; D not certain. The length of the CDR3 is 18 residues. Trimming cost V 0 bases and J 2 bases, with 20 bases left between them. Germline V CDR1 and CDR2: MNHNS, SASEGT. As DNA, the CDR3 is TGTGCCAGCAGTGAAGCGCTAAGCTTCCCAAACCCACCCTACGAGCAGTACTTC. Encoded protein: CASSEALSFPNPPYEQYF.

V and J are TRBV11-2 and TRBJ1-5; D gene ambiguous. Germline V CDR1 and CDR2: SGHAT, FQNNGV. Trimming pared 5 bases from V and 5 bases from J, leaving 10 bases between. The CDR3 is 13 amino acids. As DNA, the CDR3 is TGTGCCAGCAGCCCTGGGCTTGATCAGCCCCAGCATTTT. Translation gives CASSPGLDQPQHF.

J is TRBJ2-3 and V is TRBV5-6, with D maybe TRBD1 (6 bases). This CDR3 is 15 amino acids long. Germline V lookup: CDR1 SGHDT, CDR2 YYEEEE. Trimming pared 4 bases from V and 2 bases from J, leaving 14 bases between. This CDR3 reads CASSLMGAHTDTQYF. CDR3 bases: TGTGCCAGCAGCCTGATGGGGGCCCACACAGATACGCAGTATTTT.

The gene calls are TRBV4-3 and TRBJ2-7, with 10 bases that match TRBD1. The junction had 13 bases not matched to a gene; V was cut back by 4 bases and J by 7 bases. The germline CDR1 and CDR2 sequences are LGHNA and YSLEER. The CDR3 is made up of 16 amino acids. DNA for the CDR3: TGCGCCAGCAGCCTCACCTTGGGACAGGGGTGGGTGGAGCAGTACTTC. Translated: CASSLTLGQGWVEQYF.

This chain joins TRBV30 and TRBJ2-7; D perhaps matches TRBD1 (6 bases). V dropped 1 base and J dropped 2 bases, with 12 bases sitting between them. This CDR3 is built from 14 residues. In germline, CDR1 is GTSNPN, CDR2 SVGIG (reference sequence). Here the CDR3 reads CAWSGGHITYEQYF. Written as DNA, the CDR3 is TGTGCCTGGAGTGGGGGACACATCACCTACGAGCAGTACTTC.

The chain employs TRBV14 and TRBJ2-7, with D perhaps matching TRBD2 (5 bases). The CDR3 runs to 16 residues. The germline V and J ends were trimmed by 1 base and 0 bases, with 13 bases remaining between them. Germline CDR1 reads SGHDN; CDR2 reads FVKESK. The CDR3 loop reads CASSQGAGSSSYEQYF. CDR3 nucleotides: TGTGCCAGCAGCCAAGGTGCGGGCTCCAGCTCCTACGAGCAGTACTTC.

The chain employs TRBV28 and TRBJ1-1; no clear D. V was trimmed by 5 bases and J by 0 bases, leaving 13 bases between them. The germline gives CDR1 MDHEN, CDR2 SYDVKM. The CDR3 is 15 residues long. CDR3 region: CASSPPRLMNTEAFF. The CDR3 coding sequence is TGTGCCAGCAGTCCGCCCAGGTTGATGAACACTGAAGCTTTCTTT.

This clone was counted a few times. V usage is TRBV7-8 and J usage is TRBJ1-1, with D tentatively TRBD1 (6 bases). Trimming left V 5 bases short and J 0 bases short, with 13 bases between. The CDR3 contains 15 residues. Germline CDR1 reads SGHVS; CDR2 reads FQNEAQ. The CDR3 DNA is TGTGCCAGCAGCGACCAGGGGTTTATGAACACTGAAGCTTTCTTT. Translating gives CASSDQGFMNTEAFF.

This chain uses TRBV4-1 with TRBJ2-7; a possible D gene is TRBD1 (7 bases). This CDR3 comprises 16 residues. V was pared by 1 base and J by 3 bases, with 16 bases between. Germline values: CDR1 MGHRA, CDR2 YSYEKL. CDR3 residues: CASSQGGGTALYEQYF. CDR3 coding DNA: TGCGCCAGCAGCCAAGGGGGCGGGACAGCTCTCTACGAGCAGTACTTC.

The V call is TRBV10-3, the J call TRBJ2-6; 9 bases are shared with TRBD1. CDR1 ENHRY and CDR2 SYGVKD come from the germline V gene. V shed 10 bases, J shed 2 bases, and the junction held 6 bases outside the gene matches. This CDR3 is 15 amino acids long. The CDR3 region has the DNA TGTGCCACCCGCAGGGACAGGGCTGGGGCCAACGTCCTGACTTTC. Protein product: CATRRDRAGANVLTF.

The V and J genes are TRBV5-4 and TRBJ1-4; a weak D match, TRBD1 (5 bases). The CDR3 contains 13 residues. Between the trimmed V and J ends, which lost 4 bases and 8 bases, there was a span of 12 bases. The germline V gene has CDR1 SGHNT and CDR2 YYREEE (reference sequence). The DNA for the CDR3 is TGTGCCAGCAGCCCGGGGGAGGAAGAAAAACTGTTTTTT. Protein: CASSPGEEEKLFF.